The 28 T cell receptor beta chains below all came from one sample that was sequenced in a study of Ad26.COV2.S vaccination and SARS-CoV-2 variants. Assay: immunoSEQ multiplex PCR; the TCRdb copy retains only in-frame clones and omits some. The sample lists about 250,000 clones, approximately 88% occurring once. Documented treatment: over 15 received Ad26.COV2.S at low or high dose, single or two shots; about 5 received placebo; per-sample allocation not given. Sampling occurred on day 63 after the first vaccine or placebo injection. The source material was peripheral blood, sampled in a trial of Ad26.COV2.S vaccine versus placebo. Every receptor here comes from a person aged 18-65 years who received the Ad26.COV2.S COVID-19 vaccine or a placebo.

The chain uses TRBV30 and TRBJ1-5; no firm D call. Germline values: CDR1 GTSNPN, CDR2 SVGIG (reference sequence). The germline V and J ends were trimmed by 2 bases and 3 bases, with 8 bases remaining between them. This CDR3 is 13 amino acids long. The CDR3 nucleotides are TGTGCCTGGAGTACGGATTTCAATCAGCCCCAGCATTTT. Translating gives CAWSTDFNQPQHF.

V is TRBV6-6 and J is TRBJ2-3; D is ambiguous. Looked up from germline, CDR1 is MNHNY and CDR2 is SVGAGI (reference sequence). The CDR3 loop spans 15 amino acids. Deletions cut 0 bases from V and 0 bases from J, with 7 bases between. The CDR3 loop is CASSYSSSSTDTQYF. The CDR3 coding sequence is TGTGCCAGCAGTTACTCGTCCAGCAGCACAGATACGCAGTATTTT.

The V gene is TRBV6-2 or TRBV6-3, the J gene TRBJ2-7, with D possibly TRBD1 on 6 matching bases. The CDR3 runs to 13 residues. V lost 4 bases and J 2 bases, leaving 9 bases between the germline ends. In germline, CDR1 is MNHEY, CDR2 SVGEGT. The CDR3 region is CASSWNRAYEQYV. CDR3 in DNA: TGTGCCAGCAGTTGGAACAGGGCCTACGAGCAGTACGTC.

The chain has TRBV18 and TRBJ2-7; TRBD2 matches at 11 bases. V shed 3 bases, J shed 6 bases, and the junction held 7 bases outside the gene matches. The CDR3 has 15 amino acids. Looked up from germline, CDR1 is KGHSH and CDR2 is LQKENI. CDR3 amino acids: CASSPGLAEKGEQYV. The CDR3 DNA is TGTGCCAGCTCACCGGGACTAGCGGAAAAGGGCGAGCAGTACGTC.

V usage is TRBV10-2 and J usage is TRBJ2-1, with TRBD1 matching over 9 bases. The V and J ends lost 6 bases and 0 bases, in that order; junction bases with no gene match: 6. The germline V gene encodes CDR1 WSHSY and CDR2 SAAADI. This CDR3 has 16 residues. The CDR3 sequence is CASSTGTGSSYNEQFF. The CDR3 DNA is TGCGCCAGCAGCACCGGGACAGGGAGCTCCTACAATGAGCAGTTCTTC.

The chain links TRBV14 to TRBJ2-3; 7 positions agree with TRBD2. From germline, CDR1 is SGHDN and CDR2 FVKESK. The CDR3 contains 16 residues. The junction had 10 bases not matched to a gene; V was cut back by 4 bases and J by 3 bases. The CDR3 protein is CASSLPWASGTDTQYF. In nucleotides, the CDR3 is TGTGCCAGCAGCCTACCCTGGGCTAGCGGTACAGATACGCAGTATTTT.

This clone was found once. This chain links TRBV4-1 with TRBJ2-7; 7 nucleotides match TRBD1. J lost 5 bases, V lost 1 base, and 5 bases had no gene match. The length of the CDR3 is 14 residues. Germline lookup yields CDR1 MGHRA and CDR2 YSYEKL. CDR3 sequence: CASSQGDSFDEQYF. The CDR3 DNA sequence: TGCGCCAGCAGCCAAGGGGACAGCTTCGACGAGCAGTACTTC.

The DNA for the CDR3 is TGTGCCAGCTCACCACGACCCCCAGAGACCCAGTACTTC. Translating gives CASSPRPPETQYF. The chain carries TRBV18 and TRBJ2-5; D gene uncertain. V shed 1 base and J shed 4 bases, with 7 bases lying between them. From germline, CDR1 is KGHSH and CDR2 LQKENI. This CDR3 comprises 13 residues.

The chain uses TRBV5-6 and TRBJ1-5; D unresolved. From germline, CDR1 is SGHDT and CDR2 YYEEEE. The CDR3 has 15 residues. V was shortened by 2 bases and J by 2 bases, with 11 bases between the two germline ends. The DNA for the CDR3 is TGTGCCAGCAGCTTCCACCCCGAGGGCAATCAGCCCCAGCATTTT. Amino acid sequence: CASSFHPEGNQPQHF.

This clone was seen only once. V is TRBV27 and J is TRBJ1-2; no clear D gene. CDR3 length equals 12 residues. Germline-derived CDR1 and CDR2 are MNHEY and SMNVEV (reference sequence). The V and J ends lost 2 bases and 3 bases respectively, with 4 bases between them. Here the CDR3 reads CASSLQDYGYTF. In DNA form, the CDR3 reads TGTGCCAGCAGTTTACAGGACTATGGCTACACCTTC.

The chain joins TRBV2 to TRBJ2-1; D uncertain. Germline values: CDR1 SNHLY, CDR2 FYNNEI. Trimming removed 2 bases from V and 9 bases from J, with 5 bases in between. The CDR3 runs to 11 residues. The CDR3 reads CASSERIEQFF. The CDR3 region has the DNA TGTGCCAGCAGTGAAAGGATTGAGCAGTTCTTC. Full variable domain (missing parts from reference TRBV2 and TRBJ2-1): EPEVTQTPSHQVTQMGQEVILRCVPISNHLYFYWYRQILGQKVEFLVSFYNNEISEKSEIFDDQFSVERPDGSNFTLKIRSTKLEDSAMYFCASSERIEQFFGPGTRLTVL.

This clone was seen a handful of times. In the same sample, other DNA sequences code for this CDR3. The CDR3 is CASSPSGDSPLHF. CDR3 DNA: TGTGCCAGCAGCCCCTCTGGGGATTCACCCCTCCACTTT. The chain is built from TRBV12-3 or TRBV12-4 and TRBJ1-6; D uncertain. V was clipped by 6 bases and J by 8 bases, with 11 bases between them. There are 13 residues in the CDR3.

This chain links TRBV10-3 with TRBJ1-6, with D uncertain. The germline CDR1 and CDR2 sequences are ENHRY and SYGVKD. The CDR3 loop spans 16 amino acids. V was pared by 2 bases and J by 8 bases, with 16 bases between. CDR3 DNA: TGTGCCATCAGTGAGAGAGTCAGCCCGAGGCATTCACCCCTCCACTTT. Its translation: CAISERVSPRHSPLHF.

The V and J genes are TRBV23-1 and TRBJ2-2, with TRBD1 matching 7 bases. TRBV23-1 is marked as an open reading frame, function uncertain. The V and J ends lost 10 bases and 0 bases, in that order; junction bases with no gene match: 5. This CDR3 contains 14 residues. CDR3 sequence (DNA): TGCGCCAACTCGGGACAGCCGAACACCGGGGAGCTGTTTTTT. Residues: CANSGQPNTGELFF.

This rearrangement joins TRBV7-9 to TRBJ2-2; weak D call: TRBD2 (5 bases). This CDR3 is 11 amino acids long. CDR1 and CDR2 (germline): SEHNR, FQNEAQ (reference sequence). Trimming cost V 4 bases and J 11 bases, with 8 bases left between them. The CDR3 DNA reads TGTGCCAGCAGCTGGGAGACAGAGCTGTTTTTT. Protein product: CASSWETELFF.

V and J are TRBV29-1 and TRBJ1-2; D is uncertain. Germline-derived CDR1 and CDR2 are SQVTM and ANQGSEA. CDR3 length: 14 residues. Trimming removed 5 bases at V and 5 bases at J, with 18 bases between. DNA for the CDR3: TGCAGCGTTACTGGGCAAAGGACGGGTTATGGCTACACCTTC. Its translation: CSVTGQRTGYGYTF.

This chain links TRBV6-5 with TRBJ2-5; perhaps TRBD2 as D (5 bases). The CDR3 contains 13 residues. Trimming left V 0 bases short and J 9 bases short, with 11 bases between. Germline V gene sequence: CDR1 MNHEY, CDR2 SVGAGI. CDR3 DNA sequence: TGTGCCAGCAGTTACTCGGGCGTCGGGGCCCAGTACTTC. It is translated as CASSYSGVGAQYF.

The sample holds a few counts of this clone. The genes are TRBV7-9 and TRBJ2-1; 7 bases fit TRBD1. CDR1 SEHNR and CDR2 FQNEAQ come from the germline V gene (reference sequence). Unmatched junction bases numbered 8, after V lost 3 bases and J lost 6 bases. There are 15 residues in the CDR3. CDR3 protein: CASSLVRTGPNEQFF. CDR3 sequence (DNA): TGTGCCAGCAGCTTGGTCCGGACAGGTCCCAATGAGCAGTTCTTC.

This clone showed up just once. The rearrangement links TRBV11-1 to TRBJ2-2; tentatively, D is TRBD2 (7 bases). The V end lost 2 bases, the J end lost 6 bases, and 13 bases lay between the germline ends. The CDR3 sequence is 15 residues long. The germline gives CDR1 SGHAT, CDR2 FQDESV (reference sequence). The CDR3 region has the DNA TGTGCCAGCAGCTTACCCGTAGGGGGGGCCGGGGAGCTGTTTTTT. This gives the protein CASSLPVGGAGELFF. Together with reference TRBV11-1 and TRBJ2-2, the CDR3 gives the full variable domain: EAEVAQSPRYKITEKSQAVAFWCDPISGHATLYWYRQILGQGPELLVQFQDESVVDDSQLPKDRFSAERLKGVDSTLKIQPAELGDSAMYLCASSLPVGGAGELFFGEGSRLTVL.

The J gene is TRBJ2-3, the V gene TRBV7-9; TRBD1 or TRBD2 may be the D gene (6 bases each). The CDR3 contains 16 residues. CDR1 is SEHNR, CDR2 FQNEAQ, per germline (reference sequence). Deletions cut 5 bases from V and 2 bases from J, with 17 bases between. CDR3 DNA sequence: TGTGCCAGCAGCCTGGGGGGTCGGGACACCACAGATACGCAGTATTTT. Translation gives CASSLGGRDTTDTQYF.

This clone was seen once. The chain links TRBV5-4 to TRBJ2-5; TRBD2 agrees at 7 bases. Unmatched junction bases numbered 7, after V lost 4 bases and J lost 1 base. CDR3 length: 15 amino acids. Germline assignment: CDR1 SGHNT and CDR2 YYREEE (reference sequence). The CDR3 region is CASSPRGGFQETQYF. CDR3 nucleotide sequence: TGTGCCAGCAGCCCCCGGGGAGGGTTCCAAGAGACCCAGTACTTC.

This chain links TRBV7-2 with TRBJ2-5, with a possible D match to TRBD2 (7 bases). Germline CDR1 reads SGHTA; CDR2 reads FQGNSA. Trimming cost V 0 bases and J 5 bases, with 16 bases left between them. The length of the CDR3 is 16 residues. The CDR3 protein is CASSLARGGARETQYF. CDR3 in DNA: TGTGCCAGCAGCTTAGCGAGGGGGGGCGCGAGGGAGACCCAGTACTTC. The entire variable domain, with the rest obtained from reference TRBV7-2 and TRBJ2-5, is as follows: GAGVSQSPSNKVTEKGKDVELRCDPISGHTALYWYRQSLGQGLEFLIYFQGNSAPDKSGLPSDRFSAERTGGSVSTLTIQRTQQEDSAVYLCASSLARGGARETQYFGPGTRLLVL.

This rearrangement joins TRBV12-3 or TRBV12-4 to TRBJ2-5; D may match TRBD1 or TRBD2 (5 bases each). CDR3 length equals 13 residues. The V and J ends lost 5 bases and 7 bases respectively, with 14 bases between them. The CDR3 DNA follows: TGTGCCAGCAGTCACGGACGGGGCTCGACCCAGTACTTC. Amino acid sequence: CASSHGRGSTQYF.

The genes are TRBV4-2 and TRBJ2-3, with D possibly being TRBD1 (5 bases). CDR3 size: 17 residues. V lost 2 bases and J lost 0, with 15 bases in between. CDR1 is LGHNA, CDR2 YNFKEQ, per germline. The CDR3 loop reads CASSQSRRGKSTDTQYF. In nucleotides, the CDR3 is TGTGCCAGCAGCCAAAGTCGAAGGGGAAAAAGCACAGATACGCAGTATTTT.

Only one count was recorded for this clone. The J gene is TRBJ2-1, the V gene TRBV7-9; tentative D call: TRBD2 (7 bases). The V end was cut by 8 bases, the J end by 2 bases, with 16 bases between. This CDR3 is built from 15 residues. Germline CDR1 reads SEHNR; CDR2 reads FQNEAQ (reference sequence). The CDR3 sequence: CASPTGGGTYNEQFF. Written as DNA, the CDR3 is TGTGCCAGCCCCACGGGGGGCGGCACCTACAATGAGCAGTTCTTC.

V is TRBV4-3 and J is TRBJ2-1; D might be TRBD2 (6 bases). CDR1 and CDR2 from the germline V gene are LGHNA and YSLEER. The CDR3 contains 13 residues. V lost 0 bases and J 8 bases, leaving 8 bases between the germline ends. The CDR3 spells CASSQDGGYEQFF. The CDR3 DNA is TGCGCCAGCAGCCAAGATGGAGGGTATGAGCAGTTCTTC.

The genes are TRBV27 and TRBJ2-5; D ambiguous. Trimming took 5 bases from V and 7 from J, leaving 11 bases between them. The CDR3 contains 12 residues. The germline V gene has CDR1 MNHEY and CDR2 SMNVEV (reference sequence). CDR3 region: CASSPPGGTQYF. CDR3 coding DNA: TGTGCCAGCAGTCCACCGGGTGGGACCCAGTACTTC.

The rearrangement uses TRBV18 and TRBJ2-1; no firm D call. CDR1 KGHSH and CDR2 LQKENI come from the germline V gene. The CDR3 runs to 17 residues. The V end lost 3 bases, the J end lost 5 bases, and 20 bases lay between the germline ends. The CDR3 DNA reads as TGTGCCAGCTCACCCCGGGTTAGTAGACAAGAGAACAATGAGCAGTTCTTC. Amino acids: CASSPRVSRQENNEQFF.